The TCR beta chain described here comes from a study of blood T cell repertoires in COVID-19 (TCRdb year 2020). Background on the whole study: Collaborator samples came from the United States, Italy and Spain and covered acute and convalescent phases of COVID-19. The prospective study material was composed of cDNA or gDNA derived from T cells, B-cell-depleted T cells, or PBMCs. The dataset comprised deeply sampled blood TCRbeta repertoires from subjects exposed to, actively infected with, or recovered from COVID-19. The repertoires were released in a freely available public database intended as a resource for research on the immune response to SARS-CoV-2. Samples came from the ongoing ImmuneRACE study (first 160 participants) plus 1,254 subjects from 6 global collaborators. Sample metadata almost always included a de-identified subject ID, COVID-19 status, age in years and sex. HLA class I and class II types, where available, came from metadata supplied by the sample provider rather than from assay-based typing.

With regard to this clone: The antigen it binds to is not known. No clone much larger than this one lies a single base away; base qualities are absent.

TCRbeta CDR3 regions were amplified from genomic DNA using the immunoSEQ Assay, a bias-controlled multiplex PCR. In the source study's methods: Within the assay, amplification of reference gene primers was used to estimate how many nucleated cells each sample contained. Sequence reads were collapsed and filtered to measure the absolute abundance of every unique TCRbeta CDR3 rearrangement. Productive Simpson clonality was computed per sample as the square root of Simpson's diversity index over productive rearrangements. As stored in TCRdb, this immuneACCESS dataset retains in-frame rearrangements with V and J assigned. A fraction of the clones does not appear; measured against another copy, unresolved V genes explain less than half of the discrepancy, and the remainder lacks a known reason. The V and J calls and clone size were taken over from that table, and D and trimming were inferred from the DNA. The sample records some 140,000 clones, roughly four fifths of which are singletons. The ten most abundant clones make up roughly 12% of the sample.

Overall results and qualifications from the work: The quantity of clinical and demographic metadata differed by source and by participant and was supplied without curation.

In Seattle, one collaborating source enrolled patients while the infection was active and tracked those patients longitudinally over the course of disease. Each collaborating institution followed its own protocols to collect whole blood in K2EDTA tubes. For TCRbeta analysis, collaborators shipped samples as frozen whole blood, isolated PBMCs, or DNA extracted from either of those sample types. According to the germline V gene, CDR1 reads KGHDR and CDR2 reads SFDVKD. V is pared back by 3 bases and J by 6 bases, with 14 bases lying between the germline termini. The CDR3 sequence holds 15 residues, the cysteine and phenylalanine included. Just CDR3 DNA is preserved here, 45 bases in frame from base 1.

The clonotype was recovered from a woman aged 60-70 years with COVID-19, enrolled during active disease. Sequences were obtained from peripheral blood. The chain is assembled from TRBV24-1 and TRBJ2-1; the D gene is perhaps TRBD1, from 6 matching bases. The CDR3: CATSDGAGVGNEQFF. The nucleotide sequence reads TGTGCCACCAGTGATGGGGCAGGGGTTGGCAATGAGCAGTTCTTC.